These T cell receptor beta chains were read from a single sample in a study of T cell responses to AZD1222 COVID-19 vaccine. TCRdb keeps only in-frame clones here, not all; method: immunoSEQ multiplex PCR. The sample includes about 130,000 clones, over 75% seen only once; the top ten take approximately 20%. The sequencing used peripheral blood, collected on day 0 of AZD1222 vaccination. The receptors come from an adult in good health. CDR3s include the opening cysteine and the closing phenylalanine or tryptophan. The D gene is left open where the match is weak. Clone size is stated in some rows and not others, as once, few, many or a class when expanded.

cdr3_aa: CASSLSQGGGYTF
cdr3_nt: TGTGCCAGCAGTTTATCTCAGGGGGGGGGCTACACCTTC
d_call: TRBD1
v_call: TRBV27
j_call: TRBJ1-2
clone_size: -

cdr3_aa: CASSMVSGGGYEQYF
cdr3_nt: TGTGCCAGTAGTATGGTTTCCGGGGGTGGCTACGAGCAGTACTTC
d_call: -
v_call: TRBV19
j_call: TRBJ2-7
clone_size: -

cdr3_aa: CASSAHMDRDYGYTF
cdr3_nt: TGTGCCAGCAGCGCCCATATGGACAGGGATTATGGCTACACCTTC
d_call: TRBD1
v_call: TRBV5-5
j_call: TRBJ1-2
clone_size: -

cdr3_aa: CATSPRGVPINIQYF
cdr3_nt: TGTGCCACCAGCCCGCGTGGGGTCCCAATCAACATTCAGTACTTC
d_call: -
v_call: TRBV15
j_call: TRBJ2-4
clone_size: -

cdr3_aa: CASSSRQGKTEAFF
cdr3_nt: TGTGCCAGCAGTTCCCGGCAGGGCAAGACTGAAGCTTTCTTT
d_call: -
v_call: TRBV7-2
j_call: TRBJ1-1
clone_size: once

cdr3_aa: CASSQVELGDHRWGANTEAFF
cdr3_nt: TGCGCCAGCAGCCAAGTTGAGTTGGGGGACCACAGGTGGGGGGCGAACACTGAAGCTTTCTTT
d_call: -
v_call: TRBV4-3
j_call: TRBJ1-1
clone_size: -

cdr3_aa: CASSLQAGGGDTQYF
cdr3_nt: TGTGCCAGCAGCTTGCAAGCGGGGGGCGGAGATACGCAGTATTTT
d_call: TRBD2
v_call: TRBV3-1/TRBV3-2
j_call: TRBJ2-3
clone_size: once

cdr3_aa: CASSYGGSYEQYF
cdr3_nt: TGTGCCAGCAGTTATGGGGGTTCCTACGAGCAGTACTTC
d_call: -
v_call: TRBV28
j_call: TRBJ2-7
clone_size: -

cdr3_aa: CASSTGQLNTGELFF
cdr3_nt: TGTGCCAGCAGCACGGGACAGCTGAACACCGGGGAGCTGTTTTTT
d_call: TRBD1
v_call: TRBV7-2
j_call: TRBJ2-2
clone_size: once

cdr3_aa: CASSASVQGAGGNTIYF
cdr3_nt: TGTGCCAGCAGCGCAAGTGTACAGGGGGCCGGAGGAAACACCATATATTTT
d_call: TRBD1
v_call: TRBV9
j_call: TRBJ1-3
clone_size: few

cdr3_aa: CASSQGQGREYEQYF
cdr3_nt: TGCGCCAGCAGCCAAGGACAGGGACGGGAATACGAGCAGTACTTC
d_call: TRBD1
v_call: TRBV4-1
j_call: TRBJ2-7
clone_size: -

cdr3_aa: CASRDGDRGEQFF
cdr3_nt: TGTGCCAGCAGGGACGGGGACAGAGGTGAGCAGTTCTTC
d_call: TRBD1
v_call: TRBV12-3/TRBV12-4
j_call: TRBJ2-1
clone_size: -

cdr3_aa: CSVDRDSETEAFF
cdr3_nt: TGCAGCGTTGATCGAGATAGTGAGACTGAAGCTTTCTTT
d_call: -
v_call: TRBV29-1
j_call: TRBJ1-1
clone_size: -

cdr3_aa: CSASRQGMGVSGYTF
cdr3_nt: TGCAGTGCTAGTCGACAGGGAATGGGTGTGAGTGGCTACACCTTC
d_call: TRBD1
v_call: TRBV20-1
j_call: TRBJ1-2
clone_size: few

cdr3_aa: CASSPGVSMNTEAFF
cdr3_nt: TGTGCCAGCAGTCCAGGGGTGTCGATGAACACTGAAGCTTTCTTT
d_call: -
v_call: TRBV28
j_call: TRBJ1-1
clone_size: -

cdr3_aa: CASSEGTGQETQYF
cdr3_nt: TGTGCCAGCAGTGAAGGGACAGGCCAAGAGACCCAGTACTTC
d_call: TRBD1
v_call: TRBV2
j_call: TRBJ2-5
clone_size: -

cdr3_aa: CAWRHGTGINYEQYF
cdr3_nt: TGTGCCTGGAGGCACGGGACAGGTATTAACTACGAGCAGTACTTC
d_call: TRBD1
v_call: TRBV30
j_call: TRBJ2-7
clone_size: -

cdr3_aa: CASSSRVLSHEQYF
cdr3_nt: TGTGCCAGCAGCTCTCGGGTCCTTAGTCACGAGCAGTACTTC
d_call: -
v_call: TRBV7-2
j_call: TRBJ2-7
clone_size: -

cdr3_aa: CATRGPLGEQFF
cdr3_nt: TGTGCCACCAGGGGCCCATTAGGTGAGCAGTTCTTC
d_call: -
v_call: TRBV24-1
j_call: TRBJ2-1
clone_size: -

cdr3_aa: CASSSPDRQTYEQYF
cdr3_nt: TGTGCCAGCAGCTCCCCGGACAGACAAACCTACGAGCAGTACTTC
d_call: -
v_call: TRBV7-9
j_call: TRBJ2-7
clone_size: -

cdr3_aa: CASSLMGTEAFF
cdr3_nt: TGTGCCAGCAGTTTAATGGGCACTGAAGCTTTCTTT
d_call: -
v_call: TRBV28
j_call: TRBJ1-1
clone_size: once

cdr3_aa: CASSPRWGGAFF
cdr3_nt: TGTGCCAGCAGCCCCCGATGGGGAGGAGCTTTCTTT
d_call: -
v_call: TRBV9
j_call: TRBJ1-1
clone_size: -

cdr3_aa: CASKNQGASEQYF
cdr3_nt: TGTGCCAGCAAAAACCAGGGGGCAAGCGAGCAGTACTTC
d_call: TRBD1
v_call: TRBV2
j_call: TRBJ2-7
clone_size: -

cdr3_aa: CASIPRQGITDTQYF
cdr3_nt: TGTGCCAGCATACCTAGACAGGGGATAACAGATACGCAGTATTTT
d_call: TRBD1
v_call: TRBV2
j_call: TRBJ2-3
clone_size: -

cdr3_aa: CASSQDHQNYGYTF
cdr3_nt: TGTGCCAGCAGCCAAGATCATCAGAACTATGGCTACACCTTC
d_call: -
v_call: TRBV3-1/TRBV3-2
j_call: TRBJ1-2
clone_size: -

cdr3_aa: CATGSAGPRYF
cdr3_nt: TGTGCCACCGGTTCGGCGGGCCCCCGGTATTTT
d_call: -
v_call: TRBV24-1
j_call: TRBJ2-3
clone_size: -

cdr3_aa: CASRRETQYF
cdr3_nt: TGTGCCAGCAGACGAGAGACCCAGTACTTC
d_call: -
v_call: TRBV27
j_call: TRBJ2-5
clone_size: -

cdr3_aa: CSVPGLAGGHEQFF
cdr3_nt: TGCAGCGTTCCAGGACTAGCGGGGGGGCATGAGCAGTTCTTC
d_call: TRBD2
v_call: TRBV29-1
j_call: TRBJ2-1
clone_size: -

cdr3_aa: CASSPRDGYGYTF
cdr3_nt: TGTGCCAGCAGCCCTCGGGACGGCTATGGCTACACCTTC
d_call: -
v_call: TRBV14
j_call: TRBJ1-2
clone_size: -

cdr3_aa: CASQGRGGSPLHF
cdr3_nt: TGTGCCAGCCAAGGGAGGGGAGGATCACCCCTCCACTTT
d_call: -
v_call: TRBV6-5
j_call: TRBJ1-6
clone_size: -

cdr3_aa: CASRLSGLQQVIGDTQYF
cdr3_nt: TGTGCCAGCAGGCTATCGGGGCTGCAACAGGTCATCGGAGATACGCAGTATTTT
d_call: -
v_call: TRBV28
j_call: TRBJ2-3
clone_size: -

cdr3_aa: CSVRDRGPKTF
cdr3_nt: TGCAGCGTTAGGGACAGGGGGCCTAAGACCTTC
d_call: TRBD1
v_call: TRBV29-1
j_call: TRBJ1-2
clone_size: once

cdr3_aa: CSVEEGPSYGYTF
cdr3_nt: TGCAGCGTTGAAGAAGGCCCTTCATATGGCTACACCTTC
d_call: -
v_call: TRBV29-1
j_call: TRBJ1-2
clone_size: -

cdr3_aa: CATSDELAGGRNEQFF
cdr3_nt: TGTGCCACCAGTGACGAACTAGCGGGGGGGAGGAATGAGCAGTTCTTC
d_call: TRBD2
v_call: TRBV24-1
j_call: TRBJ2-1
clone_size: -

cdr3_aa: CASSPPPNEQFF
cdr3_nt: TGTGCCAGCAGCCCACCCCCCAATGAGCAGTTCTTC
d_call: -
v_call: TRBV7-8
j_call: TRBJ2-1
clone_size: -

cdr3_aa: CASSGGLQGRETQYF
cdr3_nt: TGTGCCAGCAGCGGGGGCCTACAGGGAAGGGAGACCCAGTACTTC
d_call: -
v_call: TRBV2
j_call: TRBJ2-5
clone_size: -

cdr3_aa: CASSLDGNYGYTF
cdr3_nt: TGTGCCAGCAGCCTCGACGGGAACTATGGCTACACCTTC
d_call: -
v_call: TRBV6-5
j_call: TRBJ1-2
clone_size: -

cdr3_aa: CASSGRYNQPQHF
cdr3_nt: TGTGCCAGTTCGGGACGGTACAATCAGCCCCAGCATTTT
d_call: -
v_call: TRBV27
j_call: TRBJ1-5
clone_size: -

cdr3_aa: CASSLFTATNEKLFF
cdr3_nt: TGTGCCAGCAGCTTGTTCACCGCAACTAATGAAAAACTGTTTTTT
d_call: -
v_call: TRBV5-6
j_call: TRBJ1-4
clone_size: -

cdr3_aa: CASQGYYGYTF
cdr3_nt: TGCGCCAGCCAAGGATACTATGGCTACACCTTC
d_call: -
v_call: TRBV5-1
j_call: TRBJ1-2
clone_size: once

cdr3_aa: CASSPPGQGHRYTF
cdr3_nt: TGTGCCAGCTCACCCCCGGGACAGGGCCATCGCTACACCTTC
d_call: TRBD1
v_call: TRBV18
j_call: TRBJ1-2
clone_size: once

cdr3_aa: CASSLGGGPTYEQYF
cdr3_nt: TGTGCCAGCAGCTTAGGGGGGGGACCCACCTACGAGCAGTACTTC
d_call: TRBD2
v_call: TRBV7-2
j_call: TRBJ2-7
clone_size: -

cdr3_aa: CASSPSDRPRRLSGNTIYF
cdr3_nt: TGTGCCAGCAGCCCATCCGATAGGCCGAGAAGACTTTCTGGAAACACCATATATTTT
d_call: -
v_call: TRBV7-3
j_call: TRBJ1-3
clone_size: -

cdr3_aa: CASSYSGTGGETQYF
cdr3_nt: TGTGCCAGCAGTTATAGTGGGACAGGAGGAGAGACCCAGTACTTC
d_call: TRBD1
v_call: TRBV6-5
j_call: TRBJ2-5
clone_size: -

cdr3_aa: CASSPSRGQETQYF
cdr3_nt: TGTGCCAGCAGTCCTAGCAGGGGCCAAGAGACCCAGTACTTC
d_call: -
v_call: TRBV25-1
j_call: TRBJ2-5
clone_size: -

cdr3_aa: CASSKGVDQSLSGANVLTF
cdr3_nt: TGTGCCAGCAGCAAGGGGGTTGACCAGAGTCTCTCTGGGGCCAACGTCCTGACTTTC
d_call: -
v_call: TRBV21-1
j_call: TRBJ2-6
clone_size: -

cdr3_aa: CASSVERDGYGYTF
cdr3_nt: TGTGCCAGCAGCGTAGAGCGGGACGGCTATGGCTACACCTTC
d_call: -
v_call: TRBV9
j_call: TRBJ1-2
clone_size: -